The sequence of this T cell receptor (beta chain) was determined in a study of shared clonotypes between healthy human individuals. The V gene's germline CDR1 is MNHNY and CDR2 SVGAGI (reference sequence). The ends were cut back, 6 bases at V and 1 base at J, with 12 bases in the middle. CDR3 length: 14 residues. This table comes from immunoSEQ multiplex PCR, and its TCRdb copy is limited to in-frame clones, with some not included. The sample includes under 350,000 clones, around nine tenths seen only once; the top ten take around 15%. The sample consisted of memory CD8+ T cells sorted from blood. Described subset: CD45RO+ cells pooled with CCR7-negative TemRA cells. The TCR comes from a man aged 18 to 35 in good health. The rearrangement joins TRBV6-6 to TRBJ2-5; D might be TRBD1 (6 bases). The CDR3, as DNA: TGTGCCAGCAGCTTTGACAGGAGCCAAGAGACCCAGTACTTC. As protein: CASSFDRSQETQYF.